This T cell receptor beta chain was sequenced for a study of yellow fever vaccine responses in identical twins (dated by TCRdb to 2017 to 2018). Concerning the study at large: In identical twins, the study followed T cell clones that responded to the vaccine with precision.

From a lookup of the germline V gene (reference sequence), CDR1 and CDR2 are SGHAT and FQDESV. The trim is 1 base for V and 8 bases for J, with a gap of 6 bases between the germline ends. The cysteine opens and the phenylalanine closes a CDR3 of 12 amino acids. The read is trimmed to its CDR3 DNA, 36 bases read in frame from base 1. Study-level results and caveats: The T cell response to vaccination in identical twins was reported by the authors to appear partly convergent and partly personalized.

As concerns this clonotype: Its antigen remains undetermined. No base-level quality is on record; no much larger clone is a single base apart.

Libraries were made using RT-PCR. The instrument given in TCRdb is Illumina HiSeq 2500. TCRdb reran the public reads through fastp at Q25 and MiXCR, keeping productive beta chains. Rows merge per CDR3 protein into single entries with the most common DNA and genes. The table for this sample lists about 2,200 distinct CDR3 sequences; over 80% of them were counted only once. Of the sample, under 4.5% is held by the ten largest clones. The clonotype comes from a woman in her late teens or twenties who received the yellow fever vaccine. Donor details come from another sample of the same person, matched by shared clones. The V and J genes are TRBV11-1 and TRBJ2-1, with no reliable assignment of the D segment. The sequencing here drew on T cells from blood (PBMCs), unsorted or a sorted subset (not recorded which), taken before or after yellow fever vaccination (not recorded which). The CDR3 reads as follows: CASSLERYEQFF. At the DNA level, the sequence is TGTGCCAGCAGCTTAGAAAGGTATGAGCAGTTCTTC.